This T cell receptor (beta chain) is from a study of CD8 T cells in ankylosing spondylitis. Turning to this clonotype: Antigen unknown.

Study-level findings and limits: Prior work had noted some motif variants in reactive arthritis blood and synovial fluid. Eight highly homologous variants made up a TCR beta motif, and this motif appeared characteristic of ankylosing spondylitis blood. Researchers report that disease-linked clones proved CD8+ and relatively rare in peripheral blood.

By quantitative 5'-RACE with molecular barcodes, the TCR beta libraries were made. One entry per CDR3 protein results from TCRdb running MiXCR on the 5' RACE reads. The sample has 750,000 to 850,000 distinct CDR3 sequences, over 9.5% seen once. Germline V gene sequence: CDR1 GTSNPN, CDR2 SVGIG (reference sequence). The germline V and J ends were trimmed by 3 bases and 6 bases, with 7 bases remaining between them. This CDR3 contains 11 residues. This sequence joins TRBV30 and TRBJ2-3; no reliable D call. The source material was blood, either unsorted or a sorted T cell fraction (not recorded which). This sequence was found in a male donor with ankylosing spondylitis. CDR3 DNA: TGTGCCTGGAGGATGGGTGATACGCAGTATTTT. This gives the protein CAWRMGDTQYF.